This T cell receptor beta chain appears in the sequencing data of a study of regulatory and conventional T cells in RAG deficiency (dated by TCRdb to about 2017). In the study overall: High-throughput TCR beta sequencing was used to compare the repertoire diversity and composition of Treg, conventional CD4+ and CD8+ T cells between RAG-deficient patients and healthy controls.

Receptors were amplified or captured by the immunoSEQ multiplex PCR assay. Rearranged TCR beta chain products were amplified from genomic DNA of sorted T-cell subsets and sequenced. Regarding the original processing steps: Shannon entropy and Simpson indices were used to quantify the repertoire diversity of productive TCR beta rearrangements. To gauge clonal expansion, the frequencies of the 100 most abundant productive TCR beta clonotypes among total reads were added together. The TRB repertoires were scored with a self-reactivity index built on which amino acids appear at CDR3beta positions 6 and 7. Two-way ANOVA was used for repertoire analyses, and Student t or Mann-Whitney tests were used for flow cytometric analyses. This is the immuneACCESS table as TCRdb keeps it, with only in-frame sequences that have V and J called. A part of the clones is gone; compared with another copy, unresolved V genes explain less than half, and the rest is unexplained. V and J calls and clone size come straight from that table; D and trimming were deduced from the DNA. This sample has more than 9,000 clones in its table, and more than 70% of those were observed once. The ten largest clones capture over 1% of the sample.

On the study overall, not on this receptor specifically: Compared with control T-cell subpopulations, RAG-deficient patients had much lower Shannon entropy and higher Simpson indices. Some T-cell subset analyses were not performed for some subjects. Shorter CDR3 lengths were found in all patient T-cell subsets, and >75% Treg-Tconv repertoire overlap at nucleotide and amino acid level was observed in Omenn syndrome patients. Sorted CD25-high CD127-low cells from Omenn syndrome patients may represent peripherally activated cells rather than bona fide Treg cells. Unique TCR beta sequences from Treg cells were roughly 94-fold fewer in Omenn syndrome and CID/AS patients than controls, versus 7.5 to 10-fold for other subsets.

Before genomic DNA extraction, regulatory T cells were isolated from blood as CD4+CD25-high CD127-low cells. Repertoire analyses used roughly eight healthy control donors as the comparison group. Concerning this clone: This receptor's antigen is unknown. No quality values exist for individual bases; no much larger clone is one base distant.

The same sample was also used in a study of regulatory T cells. As that second study puts it: The multiplex PCR used 52 forward TRBV primers and 13 reverse TRBJ primers, with assay-based and computational corrections for amplification bias. Repertoires from patients had restricted unique TRB V-J pairs and skewed V and J gene usage, with the strongest effect in regulatory T cells. T-cell receptor beta repertoires of sorted regulatory, conventional CD4+ and CD8+ T cells were compared between CD3G-deficient patients and healthy controls. Peripheral blood mononuclear cells were isolated by Ficoll density separation. Within the immunoSEQ assay, multiplex PCR amplified rearranged TRB loci from genomic DNA. An Illumina HiSeq platform was used to sequence the TRB amplicons. Raw sequences were error-filtered and aligned to reference gene sequences by custom algorithms, then analyzed with the immunoSEQ online tools. Productive and nonproductive TRB rearrangement frequencies were evaluated among both unique and total sequences. Prism software was used to run t tests, Mann-Whitney tests or two-way ANOVA for comparisons between groups.

Sequenced sample: Tregs sorted from blood. The origin of this receptor is a human donor in good health.

The CDR3 reads as follows: CATSRVTGNGYTF. In nucleotide form, the sequence is TGTGCCACCAGCAGAGTCACAGGGAATGGCTACACCTTC. The chain links TRBV15 with TRBJ1-2; perhaps TRBD1 is the D gene, with 6 bases matching. The germline V gene (reference sequence) gives CDR1 as LNHNV and CDR2 as YYDKDF. Counted from cysteine to phenylalanine, this CDR3 has 13 amino acids. CDR3 DNA is the only sequence kept; it has 39 bases, read in frame from the first base. V drops 1 base and J drops 6 bases, leaving 9 bases in between. Extended through the reference TRBV15 and TRBJ1-2 proteins, this CDR3 yields the full variable domain: DAMVIQNPRYQVTQFGKPVTLSCSQTLNHNVMYWYQQKSSQAPKLLFHYYDKDFNNEADTPDNFQSRRPNTSFCFLDIRSPGLGDTAMYLCATSRVTGNGYTFGSGTRLTVV.